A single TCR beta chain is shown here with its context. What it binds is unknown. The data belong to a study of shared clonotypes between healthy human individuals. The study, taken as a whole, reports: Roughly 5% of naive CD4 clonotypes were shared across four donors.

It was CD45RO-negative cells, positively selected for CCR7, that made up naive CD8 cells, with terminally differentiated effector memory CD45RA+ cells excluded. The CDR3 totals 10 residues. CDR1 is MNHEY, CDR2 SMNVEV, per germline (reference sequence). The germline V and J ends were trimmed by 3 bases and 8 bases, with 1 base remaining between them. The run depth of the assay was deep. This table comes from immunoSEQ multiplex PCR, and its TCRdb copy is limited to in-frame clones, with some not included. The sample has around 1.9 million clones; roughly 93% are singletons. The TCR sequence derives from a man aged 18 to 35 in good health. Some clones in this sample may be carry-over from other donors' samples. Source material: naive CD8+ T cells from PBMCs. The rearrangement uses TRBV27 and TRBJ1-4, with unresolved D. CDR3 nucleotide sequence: TGTGCCAGCAGTTTGGAAAAACTGTTTTTT. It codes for CASSLEKLFF.